This entry is about one TCR beta chain. Its matching antigen is unknown. This PCR relied on a set of 60 Vbeta primers and 13 Jbeta primers. The protocol was immunoSEQ multiplex PCR, while the TCRdb copy is restricted to in-frame clones and leaves out a portion. This sample has 170,000 or so clones, with about four fifths found just once. This record belongs to a study of cytomegalovirus exposure and HLA in healthy donors. The study, taken as a whole, reports: TCR beta chains numbering more than 150 were designated cytomegalovirus-associated.

Germline-derived CDR1 and CDR2 are SGHTA and FQGNSA. This CDR3 is 14 amino acids long. With 5 bases removed from V and 5 bases from J, the gap between germline ends came to 15 bases. The receptor was derived from a woman between 45 and 60 years old in good health and CMV-seropositive. This chain connects TRBV7-2 to TRBJ1-2, with unresolved D. Source material: PBMCs. The CDR3 protein is CASSPQSSVYGYTF. The CDR3 DNA reads as TGTGCCAGCAGCCCCCAGTCCAGCGTTTATGGCTACACCTTC.